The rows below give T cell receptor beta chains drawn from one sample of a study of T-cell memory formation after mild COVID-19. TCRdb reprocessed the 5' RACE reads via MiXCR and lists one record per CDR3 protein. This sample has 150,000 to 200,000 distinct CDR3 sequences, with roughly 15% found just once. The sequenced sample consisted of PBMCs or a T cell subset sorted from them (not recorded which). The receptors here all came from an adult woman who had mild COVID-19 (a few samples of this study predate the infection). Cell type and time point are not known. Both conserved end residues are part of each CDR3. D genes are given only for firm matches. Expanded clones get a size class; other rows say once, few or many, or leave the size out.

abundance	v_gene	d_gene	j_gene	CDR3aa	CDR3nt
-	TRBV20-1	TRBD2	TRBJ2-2	CSARRAGANTGELFF	TGCAGTGCTAGAAGGGCGGGAGCTAACACCGGGGAGCTGTTTTTT
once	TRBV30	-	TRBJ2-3	CAWSVGGSGDTQYF	TGTGCCTGGAGTGTAGGGGGGAGCGGAGATACGCAGTATTTT
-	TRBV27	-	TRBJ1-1	CASSLLMGHTEAFF	TGTGCCAGCAGTCTGCTAATGGGTCACACTGAAGCTTTCTTT
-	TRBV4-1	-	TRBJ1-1	CASSPEGLVWRAAFF	TGCGCCAGCAGCCCGGAAGGGCTGGTTTGGCGGGCGGCTTTCTTT
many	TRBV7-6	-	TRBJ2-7	CASSFPAPPYEQYF	TGTGCCAGCAGCTTTCCAGCGCCCCCCTACGAGCAGTACTTC
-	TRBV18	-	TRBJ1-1	CASSPARVGTEAFF	TGTGCCAGCTCACCAGCGAGGGTCGGGACTGAAGCTTTCTTT
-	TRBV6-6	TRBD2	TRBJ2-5	CASSSGTSNAETQYF	TGTGCCAGCAGTAGCGGGACCTCTAATGCAGAGACCCAGTACTTC
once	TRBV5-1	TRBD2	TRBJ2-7	CASSSDTGGSSYEQYF	TGCGCCAGCAGCTCGGACACGGGGGGGAGCTCCTACGAGCAGTACTTC
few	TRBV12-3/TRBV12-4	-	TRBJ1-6	CASSLLSNSPLHF	TGTGCCAGCAGTTTACTATCGAATTCACCCCTCCACTTT
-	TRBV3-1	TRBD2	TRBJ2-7	CASSPRGDEQYF	TGTGCCAGCAGCCCGCGGGGGGACGAGCAGTACTTC
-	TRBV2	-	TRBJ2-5	CASSLEETKYF	TGTGCCAGCAGTTTGGAAGAGACCAAGTACTTC
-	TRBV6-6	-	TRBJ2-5	CASSYVTGGGVETQYF	TGTGCCAGCAGTTACGTGACGGGTGGGGGTGTCGAGACCCAGTACTTC
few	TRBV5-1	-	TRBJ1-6	CASSLKENSPLHF	TGCGCCAGCAGCTTGAAAGAGAATTCACCCCTCCACTTT
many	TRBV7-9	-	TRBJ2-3	CAGEDNDTQYF	TGTGCCGGGGAGGACAATGATACGCAGTATTTT
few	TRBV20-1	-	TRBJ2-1	CSASHDNEQFF	TGCAGTGCTAGTCACGACAATGAGCAGTTCTTC
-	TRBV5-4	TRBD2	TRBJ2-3	CASSPSGGATDTQYF	TGTGCCAGCAGCCCGAGCGGGGGGGCGACAGATACGCAGTATTTT
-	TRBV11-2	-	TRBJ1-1	CASSPTIQGRAFF	TGTGCCAGCAGCCCAACGATACAGGGACGGGCTTTCTTT
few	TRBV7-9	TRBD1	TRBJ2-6	CASSDRSRSGANVLTF	TGTGCCAGCTCGGACAGGTCTCGCTCTGGGGCCAACGTCCTGACTTTC
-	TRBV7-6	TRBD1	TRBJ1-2	CASSFGQGADYGYTF	TGTGCCAGCAGCTTCGGACAGGGGGCGGACTATGGCTACACCTTC
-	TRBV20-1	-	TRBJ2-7	CSARLDSSYEQYF	TGCAGTGCTAGATTGGACTCCTCCTACGAGCAGTACTTC
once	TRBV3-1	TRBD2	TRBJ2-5	CASSQDSLAGALGETQYF	TGTGCCAGCAGCCAAGATTCACTAGCGGGGGCCCTGGGCGAGACCCAGTACTTC
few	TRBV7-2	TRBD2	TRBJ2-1	CASTPSPGLAAIKQFF	TGTGCCAGCACCCCAAGCCCGGGACTAGCGGCAATTAAGCAGTTCTTC
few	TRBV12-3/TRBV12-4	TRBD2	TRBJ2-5	CASSFLGTSGSMRVTQYF	TGTGCCAGCAGTTTCCTAGGGACTAGCGGGAGCATGAGAGTGACCCAGTACTTC
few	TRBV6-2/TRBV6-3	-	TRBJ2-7	CASRPPVEYEQYF	TGTGCCAGCAGGCCCCCGGTGGAATACGAGCAGTACTTC
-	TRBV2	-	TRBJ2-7	CASSDQGLGEQYF	TGTGCCAGCAGTGACCAGGGGCTAGGGGAGCAGTACTTC
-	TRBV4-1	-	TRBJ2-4	CASSRTPDAKNIQYF	TGCGCCAGCAGCCGGACCCCAGACGCCAAAAACATTCAGTACTTC
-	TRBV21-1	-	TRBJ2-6	CAITVVDRSGANVLTF	TGTGCCATTACAGTTGTGGACCGCTCTGGGGCCAACGTCCTGACTTTC
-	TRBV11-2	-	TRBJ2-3	CASTPLSVRPSRTDTQYF	TGTGCCAGCACTCCTCTTAGCGTTCGACCCTCCCGCACAGATACGCAGTATTTT
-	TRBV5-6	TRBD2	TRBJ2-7	CASSPGGQSSYEQYF	TGTGCCAGCAGCCCGGGGGGGCAGAGCTCCTACGAGCAGTACTTC
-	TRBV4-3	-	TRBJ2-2	CASSLGQGGSTGELFF	TGCGCCAGCAGCCTAGGGCAGGGCGGGTCGACCGGGGAGCTGTTTTTT
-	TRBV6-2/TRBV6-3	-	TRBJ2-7	CASGGTSYEQYF	TGTGCCAGCGGAGGGACCTCCTACGAGCAGTACTTC
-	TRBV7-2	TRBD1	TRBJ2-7	CASSNRDRVYEQYF	TGTGCCAGCAGCAACCGGGACAGAGTCTACGAGCAGTACTTC
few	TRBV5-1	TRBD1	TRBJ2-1	CASSPGTGDNEQFF	TGCGCCAGCAGCCCCGGGACAGGGGACAATGAGCAGTTCTTC
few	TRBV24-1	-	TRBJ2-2	CATARGDAGTGELFF	TGTGCCACCGCCAGGGGGGACGCGGGGACCGGGGAGCTGTTTTTT
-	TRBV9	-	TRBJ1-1	CASSVEGTGWGTEAFF	TGTGCCAGCAGCGTAGAGGGCACGGGATGGGGGACTGAAGCTTTCTTT
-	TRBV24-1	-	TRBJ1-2	CATSDRGHLGYTF	TGTGCCACCAGTGACCGCGGACACCTTGGCTACACCTTC
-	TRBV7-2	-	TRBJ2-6	CASSLVLGGANVLTF	TGTGCCAGCAGCTTAGTACTTGGTGGGGCCAACGTCCTGACTTTC
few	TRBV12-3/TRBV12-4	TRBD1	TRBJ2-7	CASSFTGTGSYEQYF	TGTGCCAGCAGTTTCACCGGGACAGGCTCCTACGAGCAGTACTTC
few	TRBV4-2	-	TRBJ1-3	CASSLRSGGVGGNTIYF	TGTGCCAGCAGCCTAAGATCCGGGGGAGTGGGCGGAAACACCATATATTTT
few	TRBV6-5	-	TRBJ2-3	CASSRGSTTDTQYF	TGTGCCAGCAGTAGGGGATCCACCACAGATACGCAGTATTTT